This TCR beta chain was retrieved from a study of T cells in Graves' hyperthyroidism and ophthalmopathy. The CDR3 extends over 15 amino acids. V was shortened by 5 bases and J by 0 bases, with 10 bases between the two germline ends. The germline CDR1 and CDR2 sequences are MGHRA and YSYEKL. Researchers amplified the TCR beta CDR3 regions from RNA transcripts. Initially, a first-round RT-PCR of the TCR CDR3 employed the HTBI primer set. Each CDR3 protein is one row after TCRdb ran MiXCR on the multiplex PCR reads. Seen here are about 520,000 distinct CDR3 sequences, around a quarter observed once, and the top ten hold around 10%. About this clonotype: Its antigen is still unknown.

Duration under 3 months, a NOSPECS grade of at least 4, and a Clinical Activity Score of at least 3 characterized the ophthalmopathy patients. Exclusion of a patient resulted from uncontrolled infection, other autoimmune disease, pregnancy or lactation. Clinical symptoms, serum thyroxine and TRAb, thyroid ultrasound and orbital computed tomography were used for the diagnoses. Findings and limits, study-wide: Among clonotypes expanded in thyroid above 0.001, most were also found in blood.

V gene TRBV4-1 combines with J gene TRBJ2-2; unclear D gene. This TCR was sampled from a woman in her 30s with Graves' ophthalmopathy. Sequencing input: blood. CDR3 sequence: CASSGARANTGELFF. CDR3 coding DNA: TGCGCCAGCAGCGGCGCGCGAGCGAACACCGGGGAGCTGTTTTTT.